Here is one T cell receptor (beta chain) with its context. TCRdb's table, derived via immunoSEQ multiplex PCR, lists solely in-frame clones and lacks some. The top ten clones hold 0.4% to 0.55% of a sample with tens of thousands of clones, about 90% of them seen once. The data stem from a study of T cell changes during pregnancy in multiple sclerosis. Germline CDR1 reads SGHDN; CDR2 reads FVKESK. The CDR3 runs to 15 residues. Trimming at V came to 0 bases and at J to 0 bases, leaving 2 bases not matched to a gene. Source: CD4+ T cells from peripheral blood mononuclear cells, taken in the third trimester of pregnancy. This sequence joins TRBV14 and TRBJ2-7; 7 bases match TRBD2. The TCR originated in a female donor with multiple sclerosis, enrolled in a pregnancy study. This CDR3 is CASSQDRLASYEQYF. The CDR3 DNA reads TGTGCCAGCAGCCAAGATCGACTAGCCTCCTACGAGCAGTACTTC. Filled out from reference TRBV14 and TRBJ2-7, the complete variable domain reads EAGVTQFPSHSVIEKGQTVTLRCDPISGHDNLYWYRRVMGKEIKFLLHFVKESKQDESGMPNNRFLAERTGGTYSTLKVQPAELEDSGVYFCASSQDRLASYEQYFGPGTRLTVT.